This T cell receptor (beta chain) derives from a study of blood T cell repertoires in COVID-19 (dated by TCRdb to about 2020). Context from the whole study: The collaborator samples originated in the United States, Italy and Spain and spanned the acute and convalescent phases of COVID-19. The repertoires were released in a freely available public database intended as a resource for research on the immune response to SARS-CoV-2. The prospective study material was composed of cDNA or gDNA derived from T cells, B-cell-depleted T cells, or PBMCs. The dataset comprised deeply sampled blood TCRbeta repertoires from subjects exposed to, actively infected with, or recovered from COVID-19. Where available, HLA class I and class II types were taken from metadata supplied by the sample provider and were not determined by assay-based typing. The sample metadata nearly always contained a de-identified subject ID, COVID-19 status, age in years and sex. Samples came from the ongoing ImmuneRACE study (first 160 participants) plus 1,254 subjects from 6 global collaborators. The investigation overall reported the following: How much clinical and demographic metadata was included differed by source and by participant, and the metadata was provided uncurated.

Inclusive of the bounding cysteine and phenylalanine, the CDR3 is 15 residues long. Only the CDR3 DNA is retained, 45 bases long and in frame from the first base. CDR1 and CDR2 were assigned from the germline V gene as MDHEN and SYDVKM. Trimming costs V 3 bases and J 2 bases, and their ends lie 11 bases apart. TCRbeta CDR3 regions were amplified from genomic DNA by means of the immunoSEQ Assay, a bias-controlled multiplex PCR. In the authors' own workflow: The number of nucleated cells in each sample was estimated by amplification of reference gene primers within the assay. To quantify the absolute abundance of each unique TCRbeta CDR3 rearrangement, sequence reads were collapsed and filtered. For each sample, productive Simpson clonality was calculated as the square root of Simpson's diversity index across productive rearrangements. TCRdb provides this immuneACCESS table in a form limited to in-frame rearrangements. Some clones are lacking; in checked studies, under half of them reflect an unresolved V gene, and why the rest are absent is not known. V and J calls and clone size come straight from that table; D and trimming were deduced from the DNA. This sample comprises 100,000 to 120,000 clones, more than 65% of them detected only once. The top ten constitute around 3.5% of the sample.

As concerns this clone: Its binding antigen is unknown. The sample holds no much larger clone one base away, and base qualities are not on file.

Collaborating institutions collected whole blood in K2EDTA tubes following their own protocols. For TCRbeta analysis, collaborator samples were shipped as frozen whole blood, as isolated PBMCs, or as DNA extracted from either sample type. The sequencing input was peripheral blood. The sequence came from an elderly woman with acute or convalescent COVID-19. The chain is encoded by TRBV28 joined to TRBJ1-5; TRBD1 is possibly the D segment (5 matching bases). The CDR3 sequence is CASSLPGMGNQPQHF. At the DNA level, the sequence is TGTGCCAGCAGTTTGCCAGGGATGGGCAATCAGCCCCAGCATTTT.